The T cell receptor (beta chain) under discussion was sequenced for a study of T cells in Graves' hyperthyroidism and ophthalmopathy. This CDR3 has 14 residues. Germline values: CDR1 MRHNA, CDR2 SNTAGT. Trimming took 8 bases from V and 2 from J, leaving 16 bases between them. Researchers took RNA transcripts and amplified the TCR beta CDR3 regions from them. TCR CDR3 underwent first-round RT-PCR with the HTBI primer set. TCRdb analysed the multiplex PCR reads with MiXCR anew, one entry per CDR3 protein. The sample carries more than 500,000 distinct CDR3 sequences, around 15% recorded once. Study-level points and caveats: The model's output predicted ophthalmopathy at a median of roughly 6.9 months prior to onset.

Points on this clonotype: Its specificity is unknown.

The source of this sequence is a woman aged 30 to 39 with Graves' hyperthyroidism. The chain employs TRBV6-4 and TRBJ2-7; D not certain. Specimen: blood. Here the CDR3 reads CASPEGGLPYEQYF. CDR3 coding DNA: TGTGCCAGCCCCGAAGGTGGCTTACCCTACGAGCAGTACTTC.